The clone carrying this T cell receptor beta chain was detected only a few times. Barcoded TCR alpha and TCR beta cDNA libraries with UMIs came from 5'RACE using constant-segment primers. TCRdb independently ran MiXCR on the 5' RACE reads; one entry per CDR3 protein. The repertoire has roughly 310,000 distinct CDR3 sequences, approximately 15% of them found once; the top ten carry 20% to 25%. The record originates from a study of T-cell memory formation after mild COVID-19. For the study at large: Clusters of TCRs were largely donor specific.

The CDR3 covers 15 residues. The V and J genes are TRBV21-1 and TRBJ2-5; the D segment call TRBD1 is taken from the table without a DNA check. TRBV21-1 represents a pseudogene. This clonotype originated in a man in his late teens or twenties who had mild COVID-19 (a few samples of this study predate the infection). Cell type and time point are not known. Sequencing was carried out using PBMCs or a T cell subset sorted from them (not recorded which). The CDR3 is CASSGYPGQQETQYF. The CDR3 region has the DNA TGTGCCAGCAGCGGATACCCGGGACAACAAGAGACCCAGTACTTC.